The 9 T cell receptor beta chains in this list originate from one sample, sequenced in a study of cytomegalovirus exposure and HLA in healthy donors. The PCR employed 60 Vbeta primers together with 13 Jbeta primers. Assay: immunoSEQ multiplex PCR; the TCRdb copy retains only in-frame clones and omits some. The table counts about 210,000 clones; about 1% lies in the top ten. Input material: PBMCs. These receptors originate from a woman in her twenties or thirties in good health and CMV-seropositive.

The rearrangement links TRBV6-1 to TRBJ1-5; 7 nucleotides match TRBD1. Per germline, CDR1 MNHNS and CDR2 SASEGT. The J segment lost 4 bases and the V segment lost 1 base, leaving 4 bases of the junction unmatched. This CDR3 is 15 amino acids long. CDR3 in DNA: TGTGCCAGCAGTGAAGGTGAGGGACAGAATCAGCCCCAGCATTTT. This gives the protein CASSEGEGQNQPQHF.

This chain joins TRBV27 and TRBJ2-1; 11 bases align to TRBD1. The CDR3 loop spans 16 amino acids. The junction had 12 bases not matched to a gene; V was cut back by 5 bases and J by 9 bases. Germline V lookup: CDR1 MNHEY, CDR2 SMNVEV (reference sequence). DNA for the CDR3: TGTGCCAGCAGTCTTACCCTCGGACAGGGGGCCCTTGAGCAGTTCTTC. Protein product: CASSLTLGQGALEQFF.

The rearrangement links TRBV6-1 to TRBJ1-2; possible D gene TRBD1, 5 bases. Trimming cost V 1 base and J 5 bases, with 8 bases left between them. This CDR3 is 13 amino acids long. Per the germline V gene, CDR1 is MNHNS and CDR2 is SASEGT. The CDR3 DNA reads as TGTGCCAGCAGTGAAGGGGACTTATATGGCTACACCTTC. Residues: CASSEGDLYGYTF.

The CDR3 sequence is CASSLKGGSSYNEQFF. CDR3 DNA: TGCGCCAGCAGCTTGAAAGGGGGAAGCTCCTACAATGAGCAGTTCTTC. The J gene is TRBJ2-1, the V gene TRBV5-1, with D possibly TRBD1 on 6 matching bases. The CDR3 covers 16 residues. CDR1 is SGHRS, CDR2 YFSETQ, per germline. V was trimmed by 1 base and J by 0 bases, leaving 11 bases between them.

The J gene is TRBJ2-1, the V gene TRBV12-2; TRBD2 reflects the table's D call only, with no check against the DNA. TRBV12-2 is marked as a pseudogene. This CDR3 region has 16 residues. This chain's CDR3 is CASRSLAGGTYNEQFF. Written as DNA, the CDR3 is TGTGCAAGTCGCTCACTAGCGGGAGGCACATACAATGAGCAGTTCTTC.

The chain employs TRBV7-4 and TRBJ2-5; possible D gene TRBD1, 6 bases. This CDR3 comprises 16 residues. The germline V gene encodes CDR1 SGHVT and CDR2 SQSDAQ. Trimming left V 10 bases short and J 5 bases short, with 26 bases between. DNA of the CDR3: TGTGCCATCTCCCACAGGGAAAAAACCCTCGGTGAGACCCAGTACTTC. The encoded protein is CAISHREKTLGETQYF.

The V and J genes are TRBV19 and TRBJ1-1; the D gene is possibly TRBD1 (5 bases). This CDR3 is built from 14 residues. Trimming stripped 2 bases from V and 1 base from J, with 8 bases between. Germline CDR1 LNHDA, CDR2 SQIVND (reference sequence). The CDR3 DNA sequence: TGTGCCAGTAGTATAAGGGGTCCGAACACTGAAGCTTTCTTT. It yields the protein CASSIRGPNTEAFF.

The DNA of the CDR3 is TGTGCCAGCAGTGAGTCTGGGGGGGAGACTGAAGCTTTCTTT. Translating gives CASSESGGETEAFF. The rearrangement links TRBV28 to TRBJ1-1, with TRBD1 as a possible D gene (5 bases). Trimming pared 5 bases from V and 5 bases from J, leaving 15 bases between. This CDR3 is 14 amino acids long. From germline, CDR1 is MDHEN and CDR2 SYDVKM. The variable domain in full, with the rest retrieved from reference TRBV28 and TRBJ1-1, is DVKVTQSSRYLVKRTGEKVFLECVQDMDHENMFWYRQDPGLGLRLIYFSYDVKMKEKGDIPEGYSVSREKKERFSLILESASTNQTSMYLCASSESGGETEAFFGQGTRLTVV.

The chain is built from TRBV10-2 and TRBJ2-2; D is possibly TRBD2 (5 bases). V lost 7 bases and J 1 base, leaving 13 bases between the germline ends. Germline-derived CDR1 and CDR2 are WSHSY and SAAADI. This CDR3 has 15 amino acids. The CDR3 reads CASTGVPKNTGELFF. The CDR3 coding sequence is TGCGCCAGCACCGGGGTTCCCAAGAACACCGGGGAGCTGTTTTTT.